Given below is one TCR beta chain in context. Profiling relied on immunoSEQ multiplex PCR, and the TCRdb table lists in-frame clones only, not all of them. The sample holds about 400,000 clones; approximately 87% are singletons and the top ten take 10%. The sample originates from a study of blood T cell repertoires in COVID-19. CDR1 is SGHNT, CDR2 YYREEE, per germline (reference sequence). J was trimmed by 1 base and V by 3 bases; bases with no gene match: 0. This CDR3 region has 15 residues. The TCR comes from a woman aged 45-65 years who had recovered from COVID-19. This chain joins TRBV5-4 and TRBJ2-2; 10 bases align to TRBD2. The sequencing sample was made of PBMCs or T cells enriched from blood (not recorded which). The CDR3 DNA reads as TGTGCCAGCAGCTCTAGCGGGGGGAACACCGGGGAGCTGTTTTTT. The encoded protein is CASSSSGGNTGELFF.